A single sample gave rise to the 15 T cell receptor beta chains below, sequenced in a study of CD8 T cells in ankylosing spondylitis. TCRdb re-analysed the 5' RACE reads in MiXCR, keeping a single row per CDR3 protein. The table lists some 130,000 distinct CDR3 sequences, more than 7% of them singletons, with about 7.1% in the top ten. Input material: synovial fluid, either unsorted or a sorted T cell fraction (not recorded which). These receptors all stem from a male donor with ankylosing spondylitis.

This clonotype was counted ten times or more. The chain links TRBV10-3 to TRBJ1-2; 7 bases are a match to TRBD1. Germline lookup yields CDR1 ENHRY and CDR2 SYGVKD. V lost 10 bases to trimming and J lost 4 bases; unmatched junction nucleotides: 9. The CDR3 sequence is 13 residues long. CDR3 nucleotide sequence: TGTGCCACCAGCGGGACAGTGGTCTATGGCTACACCTTC. Its translation: CATSGTVVYGYTF.

This clonotype was seen ten or more times. V and J are TRBV2 and TRBJ1-1; D ambiguous. Trimming cost V 10 bases and J 0 bases, with 12 bases left between them. The CDR3 is made up of 13 amino acids. Germline V CDR1 and CDR2: SNHLY, FYNNEI. CDR3 nucleotides: TGTGCCACCACCCGGGTCCTGAACACTGAAGCTTTCTTT. This sequence encodes CATTRVLNTEAFF.

This clonotype has just a few counts. The J gene is TRBJ2-1, the V gene TRBV9; D gene uncertain. The CDR3 spans 16 residues. CDR1 is SGDLS, CDR2 YYNGEE, per germline. V was shortened by 7 bases and J by 6 bases, with 23 bases between the two germline ends. CDR3: CASSTAGRTTGNEQFF. The CDR3 bases are TGTGCCAGCTCCACCGCAGGAAGGACCACCGGCAATGAGCAGTTCTTC.

This clonotype has a handful of counts. For the CDR3, the DNA is TGTGCCAGCAGCCCGACGATAGGACAGGGTGGAACTGAAGCTTTCTTT. It translates to CASSPTIGQGGTEAFF. V and J are TRBV6-1 and TRBJ1-1; 8 positions agree with TRBD1. Germline CDR1 and CDR2: MNHNS and SASEGT. This CDR3 comprises 16 residues. The trim removed 6 bases at V and 5 bases at J, leaving 14 bases unmatched.

This clonotype occurred many times. The rearrangement joins TRBV29-1 to TRBJ2-5; 8 bases are shared with TRBD2. CDR3 length equals 13 residues. CDR1 and CDR2 from the germline V gene are SQVTM and ANQGSEA. Trimming cost V 7 bases and J 5 bases; bases outside gene matches: 9. The CDR3 is CSGEGLAGETQYF. CDR3 nucleotide sequence: TGCAGCGGCGAAGGACTAGCAGGGGAGACCCAGTACTTC.

The chain combines TRBV7-2 with TRBJ2-7, with D unclear. The CDR3 extends over 15 amino acids. Germline V CDR1 and CDR2: SGHTA, FQGNSA. Trimming stripped 1 base from V and 6 bases from J, with 16 bases between. The CDR3 nucleotides read TGTGCCAGCAGCTTAGGCCCGTTACATGGGCGCGAGCAGTACTTC. Amino acid sequence: CASSLGPLHGREQYF.

CDR3 coding DNA: TGTGCCAGCAGCTTAGACCCCAACCGGGCCGTCACTCGGCCCTATGGCTACACCTTC. Amino acids: CASSLDPNRAVTRPYGYTF. The gene calls are TRBV11-2 and TRBJ1-2; D gene ambiguous. V was trimmed by 0 bases and J by 4 bases, leaving 24 bases between them. From germline, CDR1 is SGHAT and CDR2 FQNNGV. CDR3 length equals 19 residues. Complete variable domain (other parts from reference TRBV11-2 and TRBJ1-2): EAGVAQSPRYKIIEKRQSVAFWCNPISGHATLYWYQQILGQGPKLLIQFQNNGVVDDSQLPKDRFSAERLKGVDSTLKIQPAKLEDSAVYLCASSLDPNRAVTRPYGYTFGSGTRLTVV.

The chain carries TRBV18 and TRBJ2-3; tentatively, D is TRBD1 (5 bases). Matching the DNA end better, TRBJ1-5 makes the J call doubtful. The CDR3 is made up of 14 amino acids. From germline, CDR1 is KGHSH and CDR2 LQKENI. The DNA for the CDR3 is TGTGCCAGCTCACCAGTGCAAAGGGACCGTACGCAGCATTTT. Protein product: CASSPVQRDRTQHF.

This CDR3 reads CASSFLGSVSSYEQYF. DNA of the CDR3: TGTGCCAGCAGCTTCCTGGGTAGCGTTTCTAGCTACGAGCAGTACTTC. The chain recombines TRBV5-6 with TRBJ2-7; D is perhaps TRBD2 (5 bases). V lost 2 bases, J lost 3 bases, and 18 bases lay in between. The CDR3 extends over 16 amino acids. Looked up from germline, CDR1 is SGHDT and CDR2 is YYEEEE.

This clonotype was found a few times. The gene calls are TRBV21-1 and TRBJ2-3; the D call of TRBD1 is as the table states it, not checked on the DNA. TRBV21-1 is an annotated pseudogene. This CDR3 region has 16 residues. The CDR3 nucleotides read TGTGCCAGCAGCAAAGGAGGGGTGTGTTCGACAGATACGCAGTATTTT. This sequence encodes CASSKGGVCSTDTQYF.

This chain connects TRBV7-2 to TRBJ2-5; D is tentatively TRBD1 or TRBD2 (5 bases each). Germline V gene data show CDR1 as SGHTA and CDR2 as FQGNSA. The CDR3 has 15 residues. The V end was cut by 0 bases, the J end by 5 bases, with 13 bases between. This chain's CDR3 is CASSLAVGWGETQYF. CDR3 DNA sequence: TGTGCCAGCAGCTTAGCGGTAGGGTGGGGGGAGACCCAGTACTTC.

Judged by abundance, this clonotype is medium-sized (0.01 to 0.1%). The chain recombines TRBV29-1 with TRBJ2-3, with 12 bases identical to TRBD2. Trimming removed 4 bases from V and 3 bases from J; junction bases left unmatched: 5. In germline, CDR1 is SQVTM, CDR2 ANQGSEA. This CDR3 comprises 15 residues. This chain's CDR3 is CSVVLAGGSTDTQYF. For the CDR3, the DNA is TGCAGCGTTGTTCTAGCGGGGGGGTCTACAGATACGCAGTATTTT.

The V call is TRBV5-1, the J call TRBJ2-1; D possibly uses TRBD1 or TRBD2 (6 bases each). This CDR3 spans 13 amino acids. Germline CDR1 SGHRS, CDR2 YFSETQ. The V and J ends lost 5 bases and 8 bases respectively, with 14 bases between them. This chain's CDR3 is CASSRPEGDEQFF. The CDR3 bases are TGCGCCAGCAGTCGGCCGGAGGGGGATGAGCAGTTCTTC.

The table lists this clonotype with many counts. The chain uses TRBV6-5 and TRBJ2-3; tentatively, D is TRBD1 or TRBD2 (5 bases each). CDR1 and CDR2 (germline): MNHEY, SVGAGI. CDR3 length: 17 residues. Trimming stripped 0 bases from V and 0 bases from J, with 13 bases between. For the CDR3, the DNA is TGTGCCAGCAGTTACTCGATTGGGACCTCCAGCACAGATACGCAGTATTTT. Translation: CASSYSIGTSSTDTQYF.

This clonotype was seen many times. V is TRBV29-1 and J is TRBJ2-5; 11 bases are a match to TRBD1. The CDR3 runs 14 residues. After removal of 2 bases from V and 4 bases from J, the junction contained 3 bases not matched to a gene. Germline assignment: CDR1 SQVTM and CDR2 ANQGSEA. The DNA of the CDR3 is TGCAGCGTTGAAAGGGGACAGGGGGGAGAGACCCAGTACTTC. Its translation: CSVERGQGGETQYF. The entire variable domain, with the rest obtained from reference TRBV29-1 and TRBJ2-5, is as follows: SAVISQKPSRDICQRGTSLTIQCQVDSQVTMMFWYRQQPGQSLTLIATANQGSEATYESGFVIDKFPISRPNLTFSTLTVSNMSPEDSSIYLCSVERGQGGETQYFGPGTRLLVL.